The T cell receptor beta chain described here comes from a study of T cells in Graves' hyperthyroidism and ophthalmopathy. Germline CDR1 MNHEY, CDR2 SVGAGI. The CDR3 has 18 residues. J lost 0 bases, V lost 5 bases, and 10 bases had no gene match. This clonotype appeared a few times. Uncontrolled infections, other autoimmune diseases, pregnancy or lactation led to exclusion of patients. RNA transcripts yielded amplified TCR beta CDR3 regions. Carried out on the TCR CDR3, a first-round RT-PCR used the HTBI primer set. TCRdb analysed the multiplex PCR reads with MiXCR anew, one entry per CDR3 protein. The table includes a few hundred thousand distinct CDR3 sequences, more than 15% detected once.

This sequence joins TRBV6-5 and TRBJ1-5; 10 bases fit TRBD1. The sequenced sample was blood. The sequence derives from a woman between 18 and 29 years old with Graves' hyperthyroidism that later progressed to Graves' ophthalmopathy. The CDR3 reads CASSHSDRGGYSNQPQHF. CDR3 DNA sequence: TGTGCCAGCAGTCATTCGGACAGGGGGGGTTATAGCAATCAGCCCCAGCATTTT.